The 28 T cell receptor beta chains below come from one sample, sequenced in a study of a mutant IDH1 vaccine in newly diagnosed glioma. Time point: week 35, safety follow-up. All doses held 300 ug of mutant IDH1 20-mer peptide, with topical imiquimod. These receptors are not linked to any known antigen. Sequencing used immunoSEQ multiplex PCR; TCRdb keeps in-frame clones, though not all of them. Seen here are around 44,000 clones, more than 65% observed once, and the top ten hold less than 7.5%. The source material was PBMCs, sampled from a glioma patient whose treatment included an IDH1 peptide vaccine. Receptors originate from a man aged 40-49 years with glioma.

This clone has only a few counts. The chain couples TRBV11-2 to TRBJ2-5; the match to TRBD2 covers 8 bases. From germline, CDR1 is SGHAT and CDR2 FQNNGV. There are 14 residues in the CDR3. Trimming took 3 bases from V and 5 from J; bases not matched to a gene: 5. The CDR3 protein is CASSLTSGGETQYF. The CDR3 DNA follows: TGTGCCAGCAGCTTGACCAGCGGGGGTGAGACCCAGTACTTC. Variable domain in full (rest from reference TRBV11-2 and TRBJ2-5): EAGVAQSPRYKIIEKRQSVAFWCNPISGHATLYWYQQILGQGPKLLIQFQNNGVVDDSQLPKDRFSAERLKGVDSTLKIQPAKLEDSAVYLCASSLTSGGETQYFGPGTRLLVL.

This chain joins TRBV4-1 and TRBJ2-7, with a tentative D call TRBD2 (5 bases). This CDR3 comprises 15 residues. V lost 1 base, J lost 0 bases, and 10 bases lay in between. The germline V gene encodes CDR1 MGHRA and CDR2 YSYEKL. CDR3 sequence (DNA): TGCGCCAGCAGCCAAGTGTGGGAGTTCTCCTACGAGCAGTACTTC. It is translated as CASSQVWEFSYEQYF.

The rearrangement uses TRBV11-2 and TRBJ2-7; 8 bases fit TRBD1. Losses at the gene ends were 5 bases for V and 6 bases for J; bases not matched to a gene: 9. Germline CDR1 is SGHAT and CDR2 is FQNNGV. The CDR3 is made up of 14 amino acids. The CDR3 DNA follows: TGTGCCAGCAGCCCACCGGCAGGGGGCGGCGAGCAGTACTTC. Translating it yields CASSPPAGGGEQYF.

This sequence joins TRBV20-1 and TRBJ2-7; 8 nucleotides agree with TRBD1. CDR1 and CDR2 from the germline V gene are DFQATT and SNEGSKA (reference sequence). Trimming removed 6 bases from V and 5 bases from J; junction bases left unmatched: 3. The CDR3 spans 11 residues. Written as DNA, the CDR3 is TGCAGTGCGAAACAGGGGGACGAGCAGTACTTC. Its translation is CSAKQGDEQYF.

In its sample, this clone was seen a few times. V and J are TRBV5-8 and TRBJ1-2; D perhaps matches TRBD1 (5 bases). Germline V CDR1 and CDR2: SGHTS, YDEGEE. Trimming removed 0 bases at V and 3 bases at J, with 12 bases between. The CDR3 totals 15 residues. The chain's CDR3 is CASSLGTQGHYGYTF. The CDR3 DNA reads TGTGCCAGCAGCTTGGGTACTCAGGGACACTATGGCTACACCTTC. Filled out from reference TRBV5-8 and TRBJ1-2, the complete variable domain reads EAGVTQSPTHLIKTRGQQATLRCSPISGHTSVYWYQQALGLGLQFLLWYDEGEERNRGNFPPRFSGRQFPNYSSELNVNALELEDSALYLCASSLGTQGHYGYTFGSGTRLTVV.

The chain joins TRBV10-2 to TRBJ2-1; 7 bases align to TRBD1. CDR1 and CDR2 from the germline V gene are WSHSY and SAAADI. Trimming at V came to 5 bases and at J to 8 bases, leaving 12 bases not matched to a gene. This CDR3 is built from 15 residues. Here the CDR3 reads CASSQDWTGLDEQFF. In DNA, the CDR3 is TGCGCCAGCAGTCAAGACTGGACAGGACTTGATGAGCAGTTCTTC.

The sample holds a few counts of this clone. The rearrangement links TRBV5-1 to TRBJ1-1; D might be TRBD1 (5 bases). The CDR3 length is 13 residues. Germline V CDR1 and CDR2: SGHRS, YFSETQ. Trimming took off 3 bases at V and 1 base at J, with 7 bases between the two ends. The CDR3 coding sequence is TGCGCCAGCAGCTACGGACAGAACACTGAAGCTTTCTTT. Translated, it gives CASSYGQNTEAFF.

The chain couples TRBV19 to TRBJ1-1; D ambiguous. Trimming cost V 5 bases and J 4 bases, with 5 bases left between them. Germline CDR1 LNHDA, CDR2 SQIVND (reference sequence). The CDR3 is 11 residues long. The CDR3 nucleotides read TGTGCCAGTAGTCGGGGCACTGAAGCTTTCTTT. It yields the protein CASSRGTEAFF.

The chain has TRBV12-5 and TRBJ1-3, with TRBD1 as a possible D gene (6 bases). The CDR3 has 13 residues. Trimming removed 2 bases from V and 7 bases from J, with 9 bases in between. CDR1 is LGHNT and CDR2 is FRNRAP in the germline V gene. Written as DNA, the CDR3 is TGTGCTAGTGGTTTGTGGGGGGCTAACACCATATATTTT. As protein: CASGLWGANTIYF.

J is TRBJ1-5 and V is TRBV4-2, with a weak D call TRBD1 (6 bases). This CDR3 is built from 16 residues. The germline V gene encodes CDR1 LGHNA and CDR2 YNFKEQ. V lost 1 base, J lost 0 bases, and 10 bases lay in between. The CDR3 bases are TGTGCCAGCAGCCAAGGGGACATAAATAGCAATCAGCCCCAGCATTTT. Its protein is CASSQGDINSNQPQHF.

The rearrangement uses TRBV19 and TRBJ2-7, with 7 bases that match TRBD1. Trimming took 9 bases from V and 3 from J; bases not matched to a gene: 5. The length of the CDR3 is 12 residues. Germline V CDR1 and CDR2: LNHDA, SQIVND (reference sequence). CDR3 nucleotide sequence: TGTGCCAGCGGGGACAGTTTCTACGAGCAGTACTTC. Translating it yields CASGDSFYEQYF.

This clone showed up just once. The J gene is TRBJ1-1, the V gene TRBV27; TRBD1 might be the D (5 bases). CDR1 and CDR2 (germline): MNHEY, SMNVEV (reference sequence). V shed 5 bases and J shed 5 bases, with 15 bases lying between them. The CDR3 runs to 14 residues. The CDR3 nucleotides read TGTGCCAGCAGTCGCCAGGGAGTCTGGACTGAAGCTTTCTTT. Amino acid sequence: CASSRQGVWTEAFF.

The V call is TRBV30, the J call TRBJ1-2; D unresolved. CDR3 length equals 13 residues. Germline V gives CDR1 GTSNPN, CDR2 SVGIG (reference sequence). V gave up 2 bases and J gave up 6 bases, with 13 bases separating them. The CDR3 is CAWSSGRGNGYTF. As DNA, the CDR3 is TGTGCCTGGAGTTCGGGGAGAGGGAATGGCTACACCTTC.

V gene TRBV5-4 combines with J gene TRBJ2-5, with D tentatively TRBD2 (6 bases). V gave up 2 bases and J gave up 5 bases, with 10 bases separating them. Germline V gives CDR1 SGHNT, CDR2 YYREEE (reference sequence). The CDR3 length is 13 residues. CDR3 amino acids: CASSFRGSETQYF. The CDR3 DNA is TGTGCCAGCAGCTTTCGGGGGAGTGAGACCCAGTACTTC.

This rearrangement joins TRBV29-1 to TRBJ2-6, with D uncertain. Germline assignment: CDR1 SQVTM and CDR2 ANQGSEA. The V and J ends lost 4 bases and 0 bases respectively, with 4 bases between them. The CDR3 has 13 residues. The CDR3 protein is CSVAFSGANVLTF. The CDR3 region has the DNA TGCAGCGTTGCGTTCTCTGGGGCCAACGTCCTGACTTTC. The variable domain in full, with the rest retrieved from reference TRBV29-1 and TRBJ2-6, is SAVISQKPSRDICQRGTSLTIQCQVDSQVTMMFWYRQQPGQSLTLIATANQGSEATYESGFVIDKFPISRPNLTFSTLTVSNMSPEDSSIYLCSVAFSGANVLTFGAGSRLTVL.

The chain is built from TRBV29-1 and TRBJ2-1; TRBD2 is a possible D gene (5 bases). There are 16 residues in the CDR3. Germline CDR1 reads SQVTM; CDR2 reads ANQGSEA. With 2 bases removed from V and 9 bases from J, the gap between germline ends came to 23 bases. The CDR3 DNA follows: TGCAGCGTTGAACCCCGGGTTAGCGCATTAAACGGTGAGCAGTTCTTC. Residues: CSVEPRVSALNGEQFF.

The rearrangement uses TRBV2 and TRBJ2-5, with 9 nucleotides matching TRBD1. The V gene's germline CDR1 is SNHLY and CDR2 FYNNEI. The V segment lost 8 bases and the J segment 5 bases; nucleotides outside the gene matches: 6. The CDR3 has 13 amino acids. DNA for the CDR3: TGTGCCAGCGGGGACAGGGAGGGTGAGACCCAGTACTTC. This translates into CASGDREGETQYF.

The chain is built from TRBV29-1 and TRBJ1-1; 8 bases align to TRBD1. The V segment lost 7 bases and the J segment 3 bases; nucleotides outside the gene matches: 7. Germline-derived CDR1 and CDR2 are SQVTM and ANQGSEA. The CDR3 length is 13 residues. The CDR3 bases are TGCAGCGGGGGAGACAGGGGCCACACTGAAGCTTTCTTT. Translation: CSGGDRGHTEAFF.

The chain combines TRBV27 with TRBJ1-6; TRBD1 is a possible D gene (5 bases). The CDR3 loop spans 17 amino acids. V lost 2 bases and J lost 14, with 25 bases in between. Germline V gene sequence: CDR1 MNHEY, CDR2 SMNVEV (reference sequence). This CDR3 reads CASSLVSSRGRGRSLHF. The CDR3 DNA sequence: TGTGCCAGCAGTTTAGTCAGCTCAAGGGGCAGAGGGAGGTCCCTCCACTTT.

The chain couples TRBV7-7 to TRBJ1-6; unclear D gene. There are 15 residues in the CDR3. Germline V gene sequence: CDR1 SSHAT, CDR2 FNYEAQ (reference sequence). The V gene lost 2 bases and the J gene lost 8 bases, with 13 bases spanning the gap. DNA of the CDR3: TGTGCCAGCAGCTTAACGGAGGGTAATGATTCACCCCTCCACTTT. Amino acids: CASSLTEGNDSPLHF.

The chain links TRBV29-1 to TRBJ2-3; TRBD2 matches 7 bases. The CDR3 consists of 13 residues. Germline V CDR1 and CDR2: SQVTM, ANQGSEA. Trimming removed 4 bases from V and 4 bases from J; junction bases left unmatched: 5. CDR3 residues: CSVARGSSDTQYF. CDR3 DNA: TGCAGCGTTGCCCGCGGGAGTTCAGATACGCAGTATTTT.

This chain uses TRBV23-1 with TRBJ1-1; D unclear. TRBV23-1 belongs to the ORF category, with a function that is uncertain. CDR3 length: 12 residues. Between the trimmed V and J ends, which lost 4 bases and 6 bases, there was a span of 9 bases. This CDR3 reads CASSRFTSEAFF. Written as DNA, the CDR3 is TGCGCCAGCAGTCGGTTTACTTCTGAAGCTTTCTTT.

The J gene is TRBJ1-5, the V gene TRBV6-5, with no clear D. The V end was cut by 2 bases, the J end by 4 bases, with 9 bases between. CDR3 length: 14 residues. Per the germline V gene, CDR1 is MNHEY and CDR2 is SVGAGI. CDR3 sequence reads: CASSYRVTNQPQHF. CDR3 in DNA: TGTGCCAGCAGTTACAGGGTTACTAATCAGCCCCAGCATTTT.

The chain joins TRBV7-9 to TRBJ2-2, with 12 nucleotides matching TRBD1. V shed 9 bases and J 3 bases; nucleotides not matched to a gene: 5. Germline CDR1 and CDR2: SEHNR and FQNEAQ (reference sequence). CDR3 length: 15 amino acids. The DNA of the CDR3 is TGTGCCAGACCCGGGACAGGGGGCTACACCGGGGAGCTGTTTTTT. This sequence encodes CARPGTGGYTGELFF.

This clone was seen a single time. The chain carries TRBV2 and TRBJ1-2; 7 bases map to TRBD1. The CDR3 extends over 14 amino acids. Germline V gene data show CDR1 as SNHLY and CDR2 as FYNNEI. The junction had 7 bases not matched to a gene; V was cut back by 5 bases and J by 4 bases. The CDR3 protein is CASSTDRDRYGYTF. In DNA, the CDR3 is TGTGCCAGCAGTACCGACAGGGATCGCTATGGCTACACCTTC. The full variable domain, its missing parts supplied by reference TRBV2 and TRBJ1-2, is EPEVTQTPSHQVTQMGQEVILRCVPISNHLYFYWYRQILGQKVEFLVSFYNNEISEKSEIFDDQFSVERPDGSNFTLKIRSTKLEDSAMYFCASSTDRDRYGYTFGSGTRLTVV.

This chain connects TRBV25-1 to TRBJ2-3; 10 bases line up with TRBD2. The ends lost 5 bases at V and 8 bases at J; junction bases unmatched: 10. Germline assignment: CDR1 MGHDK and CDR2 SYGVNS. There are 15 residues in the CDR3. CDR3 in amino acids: CASSSSGGAGSTQYF. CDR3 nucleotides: TGTGCCAGCAGTTCGAGCGGGGGGGCAGGAAGTACGCAGTATTTT. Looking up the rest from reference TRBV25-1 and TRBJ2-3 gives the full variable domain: EADIYQTPRYLVIGTGKKITLECSQTMGHDKMYWYQQDPGMELHLIHYSYGVNSTEKGDLSSESTVSRIRTEHFPLTLESARPSHTSQYLCASSSSGGAGSTQYFGPGTRLTVL.

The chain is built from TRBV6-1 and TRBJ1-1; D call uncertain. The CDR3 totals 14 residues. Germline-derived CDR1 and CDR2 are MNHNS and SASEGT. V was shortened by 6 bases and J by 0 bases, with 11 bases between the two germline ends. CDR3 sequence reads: CASSFSGMNTEAFF. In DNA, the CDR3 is TGTGCCAGCAGCTTCAGCGGTATGAACACTGAAGCTTTCTTT.

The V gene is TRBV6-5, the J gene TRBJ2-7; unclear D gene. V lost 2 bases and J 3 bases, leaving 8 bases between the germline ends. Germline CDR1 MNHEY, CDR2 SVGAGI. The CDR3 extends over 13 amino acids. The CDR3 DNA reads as TGTGCCAGCAGTTACGCCAGCCGCTACGAGCAGTACTTC. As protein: CASSYASRYEQYF.